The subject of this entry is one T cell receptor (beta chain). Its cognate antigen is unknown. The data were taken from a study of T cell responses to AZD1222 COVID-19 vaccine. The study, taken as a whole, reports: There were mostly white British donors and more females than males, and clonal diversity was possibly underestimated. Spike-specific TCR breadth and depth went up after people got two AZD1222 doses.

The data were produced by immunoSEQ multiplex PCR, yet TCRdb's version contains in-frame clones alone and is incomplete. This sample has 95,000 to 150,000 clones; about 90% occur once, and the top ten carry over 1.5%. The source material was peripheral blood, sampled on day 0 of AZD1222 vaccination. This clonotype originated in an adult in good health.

CDR3 amino acids: CASSLAEGTEAFF. The CDR3 coding sequence is TGTGCCAGCAGTTTAGCGGAAGGCACTGAAGCTTTCTTT. This chain joins TRBV12-3 or TRBV12-4 and TRBJ1-1; D not resolved. V was cut by 0 bases and J by 4 bases, with 6 bases left in between. The CDR3 totals 13 residues.